This T cell receptor beta chain was captured in a study of CD8 T cells in ankylosing spondylitis. The table lists this clonotype with a few counts. What it binds is not known. General study points: A TCR beta motif made of roughly eight highly homologous variants seemed typical of ankylosing spondylitis blood.

The germline V gene has CDR1 DFQATT and CDR2 SNEGSKA (reference sequence). V dropped 6 bases and J dropped 3; count of bases not matched to a gene: 10. The CDR3 consists of 14 residues. TCRdb reprocessed the 5' RACE reads with MiXCR, giving one entry per CDR3 protein. Of 350,000 to 450,000 distinct CDR3 sequences in the sample, 25% to 30% were seen once. Sequenced sample: blood, either unsorted or a sorted T cell fraction (not recorded which). This receptor was identified in a male donor with ankylosing spondylitis. The chain recombines TRBV20-1 with TRBJ1-2; TRBD1 agrees at 7 bases. The CDR3 bases are TGCAGTGCCGAAGTCGTTAGGGGGCACTATGGCTACACCTTC. This gives the protein CSAEVVRGHYGYTF.